These 27 T cell receptor beta chains were sequenced from one sample in a study of response to subunit inactivated influenza vaccine. TCRdb re-called the RT-PCR reads through MiXCR, storing one row per CDR3 protein. This sample yields approximately 680,000 distinct CDR3 sequences, of which 15% to 18% are seen a single time; around a tenth belongs to the top ten. The sequences come from PBMCs from blood, collected about 11 days after vaccination. Receptors were obtained from a man aged 45-65 years who received an inactivated influenza vaccine.

CDR3 nucleotides: TGTGCCATCTCTTTCGACGGTTCCACAGATACGCAGTATTTT. It is translated as CAISFDGSTDTQYF. The rearrangement links TRBV10-3 to TRBJ2-3, with no clear D. CDR1 and CDR2 (germline): ENHRY, SYGVKD. Deletions cut 8 bases from V and 2 bases from J, with 14 bases between. This CDR3 has 14 amino acids.

The chain has TRBV29-1 and TRBJ1-5; D is unclear. The germline CDR1 and CDR2 sequences are SQVTM and ANQGSEA. The CDR3 contains 13 residues. V lost 3 bases and J 6 bases, leaving 12 bases between the germline ends. This CDR3 is CSVDEGWGQPQHF. As DNA, the CDR3 is TGCAGCGTTGATGAGGGTTGGGGTCAGCCCCAGCATTTT.

This clonotype has just a few counts. This chain links TRBV4-1 with TRBJ2-5; D remains ambiguous. The CDR3 length is 15 residues. The V gene's germline CDR1 is MGHRA and CDR2 YSYEKL. V gave up 1 base and J gave up 4 bases, with 13 bases separating them. The CDR3 DNA reads as TGCGCCAGCAGCCAAGGCGGTAGGGAATTAGAGACCCAGTACTTC. This translates into CASSQGGRELETQYF.

CDR3 protein: CAIQGGFYGYTF. In DNA form, the CDR3 reads TGTGCCATCCAGGGGGGGTTCTATGGCTACACCTTC. The chain is built from TRBV2 and TRBJ1-2; 7 nucleotides agree with TRBD1. Per germline, CDR1 SNHLY and CDR2 FYNNEI. The junction had 6 bases not matched to a gene; V was cut back by 10 bases and J by 4 bases. The CDR3 runs 12 residues.

This clonotype has just a few counts. The chain uses TRBV5-5 and TRBJ1-1; D might be TRBD1 (6 bases). The germline V gene encodes CDR1 SGHKS and CDR2 YYEKEE (reference sequence). The germline V and J ends were trimmed by 3 bases and 1 base, with 13 bases remaining between them. This CDR3 has 15 residues. Written as DNA, the CDR3 is TGTGCCAGCAGCTACCCTGGACAGACGAACACTGAAGCTTTCTTT. Its translation: CASSYPGQTNTEAFF.

The chain links TRBV6-2 or TRBV6-3 to TRBJ2-5, with TRBD1 as a possible D gene (5 bases). Deletions cut 6 bases from V and 1 base from J, with 12 bases between. The CDR3 spans 14 residues. CDR1 is MNHEY and CDR2 is SVGEGT in the germline V gene. The CDR3 loop reads CASRHRTPQETQYF. For the CDR3, the DNA is TGTGCCAGCAGACACCGGACACCCCAAGAGACCCAGTACTTC.

This clonotype was detected only a few times. This chain links TRBV7-2 with TRBJ2-2, with no clear D. Trimming took off 1 base at V and 3 bases at J, with 12 bases between the two ends. Germline CDR1 SGHTA, CDR2 FQGNSA. The CDR3 has 16 residues. The CDR3 DNA reads as TGTGCCAGCAGCTTAGAGGTCAGGAGATACACCGGGGAGCTGTTTTTT. Residues: CASSLEVRRYTGELFF.

This clonotype was seen a few times. The V call is TRBV5-1, the J call TRBJ2-1; 8 nucleotides match TRBD2. The CDR3 loop spans 16 amino acids. Losses at the gene ends were 4 bases for V and 5 bases for J; bases not matched to a gene: 11. Germline V gene data show CDR1 as SGHRS and CDR2 as YFSETQ. The DNA for the CDR3 is TGCGCCAGCAGCGTCTTAACTAGCGGCAACAACAATGAGCAGTTCTTC. As protein: CASSVLTSGNNNEQFF.

The V and J genes are TRBV7-3 and TRBJ2-3; D is unresolved. Per the germline V gene, CDR1 is SGHTA and CDR2 is FQGTGA. The V end lost 3 bases, the J end lost 2 bases, and 6 bases lay between the germline ends. This CDR3 spans 13 amino acids. As DNA, the CDR3 is TGTGCCAGCAGCTTCGGCGACACAGATACGCAGTATTTT. Translated, it gives CASSFGDTDTQYF.

This clonotype was observed a handful of times. J is TRBJ1-1 and V is TRBV4-1; D unresolved. The length of the CDR3 is 11 residues. Germline V CDR1 and CDR2: MGHRA, YSYEKL. V lost 3 bases and J 3 bases, leaving 2 bases between the germline ends. The CDR3 loop is CASSQYTEAFF. The CDR3 nucleotides are TGCGCCAGCAGCCAGTACACTGAAGCTTTCTTT.

This clonotype was found a few times. J is TRBJ2-1 and V is TRBV20-1; D may be TRBD1 or TRBD2 (5 bases each). The CDR3 consists of 15 residues. V gave up 5 bases and J gave up 2 bases, with 16 bases separating them. CDR1 is DFQATT and CDR2 is SNEGSKA in the germline V gene (reference sequence). CDR3 nucleotides: TGCAGTGCTCGTTCGGGGCTAGGGGCCTACAATGAGCAGTTCTTC. This sequence encodes CSARSGLGAYNEQFF.

This clonotype was seen ten or more times. The V gene is TRBV20-1, the J gene TRBJ2-5, with 8 bases lining up with TRBD2. CDR3 length: 15 residues. J gave up 4 bases and V 0 bases, and 7 bases lay outside the gene matches. In germline, CDR1 is DFQATT, CDR2 SNEGSKA (reference sequence). The CDR3 loop reads CSARDLGGGTETQYF. The CDR3 coding sequence is TGCAGTGCTAGAGATCTCGGGGGGGGGACAGAGACCCAGTACTTC.

This clonotype came up many times. The chain is built from TRBV4-3 and TRBJ2-5, with D maybe TRBD1 (6 bases). V shed 1 base and J shed 5 bases, with 14 bases lying between them. Per germline, CDR1 LGHNA and CDR2 YSLEER. The CDR3 spans 15 residues. CDR3 in DNA: TGCGCCAGCAGCCAAGTTCTGGGGGCGTGGGAGACCCAGTACTTC. Amino acids: CASSQVLGAWETQYF.

The chain couples TRBV4-2 to TRBJ2-1; D unclear. The germline V and J ends were trimmed by 0 bases and 5 bases, with 11 bases remaining between them. This CDR3 has 15 amino acids. The germline V gene encodes CDR1 LGHNA and CDR2 YNFKEQ. The CDR3 is CASSQDVVADNEQFF. The CDR3, as DNA: TGTGCCAGCAGCCAAGATGTGGTCGCCGACAATGAGCAGTTCTTC.

This clonotype was seen a few times. The chain links TRBV5-1 to TRBJ2-7; D gene unclear. The CDR3 consists of 14 residues. Germline V gene lookup returns CDR1 SGHRS and CDR2 YFSETQ. V shed 1 base and J shed 0 bases, with 8 bases lying between them. CDR3 nucleotide sequence: TGCGCCAGCAGCTTGTGGTTGGACTCCTACGAGCAGTACTTC. The encoded protein is CASSLWLDSYEQYF. Full variable domain (outside the CDR3, taken from reference TRBV5-1 and TRBJ2-7): KAGVTQTPRYLIKTRGQQVTLSCSPISGHRSVSWYQQTPGQGLQFLFEYFSETQRNKGNFPGRFSGRQFSNSRSEMNVSTLELGDSALYLCASSLWLDSYEQYFGPGTRLTVT.

The V and J genes are TRBV7-9 and TRBJ1-2, with no clear D. Germline loops: CDR1 SEHNR, CDR2 FQNEAQ (reference sequence). The CDR3 sequence is 14 residues long. V shed 5 bases and J shed 0 bases, with 10 bases lying between them. CDR3 bases: TGTGCCAGCAGCCCACCCACACCTAACTATGGCTACACCTTC. Translated: CASSPPTPNYGYTF.

This clonotype was counted at least ten times. This chain links TRBV6-2 or TRBV6-3 with TRBJ2-7; the match to TRBD1 covers 7 bases. CDR3 length equals 13 residues. V trimming: 6 bases; J trimming: 4 bases; junction bases outside the gene matches: 6. Germline values: CDR1 MNHEY, CDR2 SVGEGT. The DNA for the CDR3 is TGTGCCAGCAGCCGGACAGGTCGATACGAGCAGTACTTC. Translated, it gives CASSRTGRYEQYF.

This clonotype was seen only a few times. The chain uses TRBV6-2 or TRBV6-3 and TRBJ2-7; D is perhaps TRBD1 or TRBD2 (6 bases each). There are 15 residues in the CDR3. V was clipped by 0 bases and J by 2 bases, with 11 bases between them. Germline lookup yields CDR1 MNHEY and CDR2 SVGEGT. The CDR3, as DNA: TGTGCCAGCAGTTACTCGATGGGGGGCGCCTACGAGCAGTACTTC. Protein: CASSYSMGGAYEQYF.

This clonotype was seen at least ten times. The chain carries TRBV6-2 or TRBV6-3 and TRBJ2-7; 7 bases match TRBD1. The CDR3 loop spans 15 amino acids. J was trimmed by 5 bases and V by 5 bases; bases with no gene match: 12. Germline-derived CDR1 and CDR2 are MNHEY and SVGEGT. CDR3: CASSDQGGMSDEQYF. CDR3 sequence (DNA): TGTGCCAGCAGTGACCAAGGGGGCATGTCAGACGAGCAGTACTTC.

The gene calls are TRBV7-8 and TRBJ2-7, with a possible D match to TRBD2 (5 bases). The ends were cut back, 4 bases at V and 0 bases at J, with 10 bases in the middle. CDR3 length: 14 residues. The germline CDR1 and CDR2 sequences are SGHVS and FQNEAQ. CDR3 nucleotides: TGTGCCAGCAGCTCCGGACTTCTCTCCTACGAGCAGTACTTC. Its translation: CASSSGLLSYEQYF.

This sequence joins TRBV18 and TRBJ2-1, with 11 bases fitting TRBD2. The CDR3 runs to 16 residues. V shed 3 bases and J 9 bases; nucleotides not matched to a gene: 10. CDR1 and CDR2 (germline): KGHSH, LQKENI. The CDR3 DNA sequence: TGTGCCAGCTCACCTCCCCTAGCGGGAGGACGAACTGAGCAGTTCTTC. It specifies CASSPPLAGGRTEQFF.

The chain joins TRBV6-1 to TRBJ2-5, with 7 bases that match TRBD1. The CDR3 length is 13 residues. Germline V CDR1 and CDR2: MNHNS, SASEGT. The trim removed 5 bases at V and 5 bases at J, leaving 5 bases unmatched. The CDR3 nucleotides are TGTGCCAGCAGTAAGACAGGGTGGGAGACCCAGTACTTC. This codes for CASSKTGWETQYF.

The sample holds many counts of this clonotype. The chain is built from TRBV7-8 and TRBJ1-2; no clear D gene. In germline, CDR1 is SGHVS, CDR2 FQNEAQ. Trimming removed 3 bases from V and 4 bases from J, with 18 bases in between. CDR3 length equals 16 residues. The CDR3 here is CASSLAEGRFSYGYTF. The CDR3 DNA reads as TGTGCCAGCAGCTTGGCGGAGGGTCGTTTTAGCTATGGCTACACCTTC.

The chain is built from TRBV10-2 and TRBJ1-1, with D hard to call. The length of the CDR3 is 13 residues. Between the trimmed V and J ends, which lost 1 base and 5 bases, there was a span of 8 bases. Germline CDR1 and CDR2: WSHSY and SAAADI. The CDR3 coding sequence is TGCGCCAGCAGTGAGTTTGCGGTGACTGAAGCTTTCTTT. As protein: CASSEFAVTEAFF.

On this clonotype itself: The junction shows a germline mismatch at one end, possibly a read error. The chain couples TRBV29-1 to TRBJ1-1; possible D gene TRBD1, 5 bases. The CDR3 spans 15 residues. Germline CDR1 reads SQVTM; CDR2 reads ANQGSEA. The CDR3 loop is CSVGVSPGSHTEAIF. The CDR3 bases are TGCAGCGTTGGGGTCTCTCCAGGGAGTCACACTGAAGCTATCTTT.

This clonotype was recorded a few times. The rearrangement joins TRBV12-3 or TRBV12-4 to TRBJ1-4, with a possible D match to TRBD1 (5 bases). Trimming took 3 bases from V and 7 from J, leaving 15 bases between them. The CDR3 totals 15 residues. CDR3 DNA: TGTGCCAGCAGTTTGGGCTTGGGGGGGGGTGAAAAACTGTTTTTT. Encoded protein: CASSLGLGGGEKLFF.

J is TRBJ2-2 and V is TRBV12-3 or TRBV12-4, with D tentatively TRBD2 (5 bases). CDR3 length: 14 residues. The germline V and J ends were trimmed by 1 base and 5 bases, with 8 bases remaining between them. The chain's CDR3 is CASSLVPGTGELFF. CDR3 nucleotides: TGTGCCAGCAGTTTAGTGCCGGGAACCGGGGAGCTGTTTTTT.